This record covers a single TCR beta chain. The data are from a study of glioma-infiltrating T cells. This CDR3 is built from 15 residues. V dropped 3 bases and J dropped 1 base, with 10 bases sitting between them. Germline CDR1 and CDR2: LNHDA and SQIVND (reference sequence). TCR alpha and beta CDR3 regions were amplified from RNA using iRepertoire nested multiplex PCR. TCRdb redid the calling of the multiplex PCR reads with MiXCR, one entry per CDR3 protein. Of more than 300,000 distinct CDR3 sequences in the sample, about two fifths are singletons; the top ten hold more than 10%. The TCR originated in a human donor with low-grade glioma or glioblastoma, undergoing nonglioma brain surgery, or in good health (not recorded which). The chain uses TRBV19 and TRBJ1-5; no definite D call. Input material: glioma tissue, nonneoplastic brain tissue, or PBMCs (not recorded which). The CDR3 coding sequence is TGTGCCAGTAGTATTTGGGGTGGGAGCAATCAGCCCCAGCATTTT. This translates into CASSIWGGSNQPQHF.